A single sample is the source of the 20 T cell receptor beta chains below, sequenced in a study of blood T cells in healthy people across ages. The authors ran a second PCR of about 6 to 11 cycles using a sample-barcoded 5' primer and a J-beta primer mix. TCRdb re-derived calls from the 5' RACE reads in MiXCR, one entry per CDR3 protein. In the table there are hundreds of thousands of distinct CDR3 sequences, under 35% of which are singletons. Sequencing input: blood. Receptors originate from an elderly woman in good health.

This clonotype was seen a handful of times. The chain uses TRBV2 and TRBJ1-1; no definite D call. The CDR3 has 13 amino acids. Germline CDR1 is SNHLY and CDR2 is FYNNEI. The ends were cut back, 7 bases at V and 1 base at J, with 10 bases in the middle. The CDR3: CASKGDGNTEAFF. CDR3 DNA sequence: TGTGCCAGCAAAGGCGACGGGAACACTGAAGCTTTCTTT.

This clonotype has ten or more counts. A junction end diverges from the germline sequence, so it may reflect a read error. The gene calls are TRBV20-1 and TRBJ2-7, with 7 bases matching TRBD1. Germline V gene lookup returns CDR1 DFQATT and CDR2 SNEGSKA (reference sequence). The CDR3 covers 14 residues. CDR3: CSVRDLTGRNEQYF. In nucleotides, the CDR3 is TGCAGTGTTAGAGACCTGACAGGGCGAAACGAGCAGTACTTC.

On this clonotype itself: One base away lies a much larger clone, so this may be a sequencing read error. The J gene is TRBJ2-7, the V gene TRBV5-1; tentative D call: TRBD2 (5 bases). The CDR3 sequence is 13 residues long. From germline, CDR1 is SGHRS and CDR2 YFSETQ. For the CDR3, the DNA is TGCGCCAGCGGCTTGGTTGTCGGTCAGGAGGTGTACTTC. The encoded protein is CASGLVVGQEVYF.

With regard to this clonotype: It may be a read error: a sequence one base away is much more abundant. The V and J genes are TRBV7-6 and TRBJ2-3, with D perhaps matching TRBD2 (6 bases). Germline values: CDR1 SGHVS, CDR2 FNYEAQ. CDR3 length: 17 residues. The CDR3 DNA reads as TGTGCCAGCAGCTTACCTAGAACTAGCTTCGGCGCAGATACGCTGTATTTT. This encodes CASSLPRTSFGADTLYF.

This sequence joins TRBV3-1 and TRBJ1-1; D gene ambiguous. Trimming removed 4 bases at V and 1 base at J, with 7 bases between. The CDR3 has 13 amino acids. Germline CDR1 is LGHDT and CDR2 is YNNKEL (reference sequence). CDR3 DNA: TGTGCCAGCAGCCGGGTGTCGAACACTGAAGCTTTCTTT. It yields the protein CASSRVSNTEAFF.

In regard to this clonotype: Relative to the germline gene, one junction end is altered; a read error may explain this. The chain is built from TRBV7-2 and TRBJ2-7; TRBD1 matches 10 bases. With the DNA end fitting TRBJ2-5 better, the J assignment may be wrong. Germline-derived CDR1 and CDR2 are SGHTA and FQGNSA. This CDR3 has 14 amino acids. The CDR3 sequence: CANSLLGQGETQYF. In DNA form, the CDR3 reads TGTGCCAACAGCCTGCTGGGACAGGGGGAGACCCAGTACTTC.

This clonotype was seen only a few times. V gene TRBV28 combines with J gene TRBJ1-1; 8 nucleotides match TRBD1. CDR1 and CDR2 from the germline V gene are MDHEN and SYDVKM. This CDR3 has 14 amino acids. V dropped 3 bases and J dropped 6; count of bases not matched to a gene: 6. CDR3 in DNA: TGTGCCAGCAGTTTGGCTGGACAGGGCCCTGAAGCTTTCTTT. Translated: CASSLAGQGPEAFF.

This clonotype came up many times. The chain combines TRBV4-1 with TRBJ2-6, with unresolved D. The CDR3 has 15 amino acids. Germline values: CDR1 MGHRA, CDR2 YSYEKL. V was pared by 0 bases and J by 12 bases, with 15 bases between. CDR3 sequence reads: CASSQDRALTGVLTF. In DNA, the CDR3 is TGCGCCAGCAGCCAAGATCGGGCCCTCACGGGCGTCCTGACTTTC.

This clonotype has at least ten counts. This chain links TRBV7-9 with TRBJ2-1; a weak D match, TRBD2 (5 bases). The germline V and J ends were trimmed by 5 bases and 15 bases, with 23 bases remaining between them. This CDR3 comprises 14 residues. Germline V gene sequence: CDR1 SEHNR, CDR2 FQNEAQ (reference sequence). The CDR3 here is CASSPKDGFSRGFF. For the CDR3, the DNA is TGTGCCAGCAGCCCAAAGGACGGATTTTCCCGGGGGTTCTTC. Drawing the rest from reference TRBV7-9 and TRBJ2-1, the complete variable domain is DTGVSQNPRHKITKRGQNVTFRCDPISEHNRLYWYRQTLGQGPEFLTYFQNEAQLEKSRLLSDRFSAERPKGSFSTLEIQRTEQGDSAMYLCASSPKDGFSRGFFGPGTRLTVL.

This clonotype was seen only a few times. CDR3 DNA: TGTGCCAGCAGTCCACTAGAAATTGGAAATGAGCAGTTCTTC. Amino acid sequence: CASSPLEIGNEQFF. The chain links TRBV6-2 or TRBV6-3 to TRBJ2-1; tentatively, D is TRBD2 (5 bases). Looked up from germline, CDR1 is MNHEY and CDR2 is SVGEGT. This CDR3 spans 14 amino acids. V was cut by 5 bases and J by 7 bases, with 15 bases left in between.

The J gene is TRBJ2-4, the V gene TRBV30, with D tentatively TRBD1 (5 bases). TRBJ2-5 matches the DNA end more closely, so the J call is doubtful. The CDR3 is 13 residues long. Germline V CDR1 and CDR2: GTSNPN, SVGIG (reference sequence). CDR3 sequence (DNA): TGTGCCTGGAGTCTGCAGGGTTTGGAGACCCAGTACTTC. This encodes CAWSLQGLETQYF.

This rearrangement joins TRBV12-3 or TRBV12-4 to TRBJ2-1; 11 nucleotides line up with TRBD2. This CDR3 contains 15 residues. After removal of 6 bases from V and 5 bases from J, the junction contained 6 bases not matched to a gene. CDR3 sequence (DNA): TGTGCCAGCAGACTTTCTAGCGGGGGGAACAATGAGCAGTTCTTC. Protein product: CASRLSSGGNNEQFF.

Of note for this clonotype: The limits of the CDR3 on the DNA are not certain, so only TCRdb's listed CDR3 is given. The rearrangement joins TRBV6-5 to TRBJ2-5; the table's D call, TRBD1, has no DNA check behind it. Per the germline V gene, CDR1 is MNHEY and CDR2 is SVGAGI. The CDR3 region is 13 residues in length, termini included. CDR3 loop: CASSTSGRYEQYF.

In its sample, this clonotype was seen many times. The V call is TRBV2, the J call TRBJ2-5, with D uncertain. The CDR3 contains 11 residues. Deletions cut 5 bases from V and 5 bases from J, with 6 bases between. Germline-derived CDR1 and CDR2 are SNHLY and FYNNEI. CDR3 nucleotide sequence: TGTGCCAGCAGTCCGCACGAGACCCAGTACTTC. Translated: CASSPHETQYF.

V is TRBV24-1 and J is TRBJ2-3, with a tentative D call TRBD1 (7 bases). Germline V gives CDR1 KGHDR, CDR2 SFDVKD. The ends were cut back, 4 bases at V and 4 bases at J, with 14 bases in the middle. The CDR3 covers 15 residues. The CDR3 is CATSDGGTAADTQYF. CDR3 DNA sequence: TGTGCCACCAGTGACGGCGGGACAGCCGCAGATACGCAGTATTTT.

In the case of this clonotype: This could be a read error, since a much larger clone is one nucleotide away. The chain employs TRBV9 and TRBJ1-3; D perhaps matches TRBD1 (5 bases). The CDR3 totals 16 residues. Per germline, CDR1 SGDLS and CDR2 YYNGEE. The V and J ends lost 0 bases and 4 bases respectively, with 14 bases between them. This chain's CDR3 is CASSVDLGGTGNTIYF. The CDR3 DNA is TGTGCCAGCAGCGTAGACCTTGGGGGAACAGGAAACACCATATATTTT.

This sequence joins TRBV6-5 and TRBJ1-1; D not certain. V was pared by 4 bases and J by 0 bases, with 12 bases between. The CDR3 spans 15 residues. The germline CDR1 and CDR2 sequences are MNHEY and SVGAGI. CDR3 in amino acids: CASSLNQVLNTEAFF. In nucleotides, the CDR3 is TGTGCCAGCAGTTTAAACCAGGTCCTGAACACTGAAGCTTTCTTT.

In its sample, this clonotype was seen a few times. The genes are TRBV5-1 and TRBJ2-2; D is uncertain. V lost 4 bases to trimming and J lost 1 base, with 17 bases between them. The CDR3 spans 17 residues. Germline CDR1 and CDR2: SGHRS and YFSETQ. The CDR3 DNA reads TGCGCCAGCAGCCTAACGATACGGGTGGGGAACACCGGGGAGCTGTTTTTT. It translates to CASSLTIRVGNTGELFF. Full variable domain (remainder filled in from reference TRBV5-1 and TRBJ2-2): KAGVTQTPRYLIKTRGQQVTLSCSPISGHRSVSWYQQTPGQGLQFLFEYFSETQRNKGNFPGRFSGRQFSNSRSEMNVSTLELGDSALYLCASSLTIRVGNTGELFFGEGSRLTVL.

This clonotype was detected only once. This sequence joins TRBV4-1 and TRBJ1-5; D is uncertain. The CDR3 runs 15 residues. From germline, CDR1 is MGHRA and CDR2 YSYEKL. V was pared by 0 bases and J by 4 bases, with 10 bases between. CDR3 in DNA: TGCGCCAGCAGCCAAGACGTCGGTCGGAATCAGCCCCAGCATTTT. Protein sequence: CASSQDVGRNQPQHF.

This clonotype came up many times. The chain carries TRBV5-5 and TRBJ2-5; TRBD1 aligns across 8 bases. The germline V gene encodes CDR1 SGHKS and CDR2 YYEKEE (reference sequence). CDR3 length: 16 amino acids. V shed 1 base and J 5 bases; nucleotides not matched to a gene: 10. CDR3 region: CASSLPRRGLMETQYF. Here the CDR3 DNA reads TGTGCCAGCAGCTTGCCTCGCAGGGGGCTCATGGAGACCCAGTACTTC.